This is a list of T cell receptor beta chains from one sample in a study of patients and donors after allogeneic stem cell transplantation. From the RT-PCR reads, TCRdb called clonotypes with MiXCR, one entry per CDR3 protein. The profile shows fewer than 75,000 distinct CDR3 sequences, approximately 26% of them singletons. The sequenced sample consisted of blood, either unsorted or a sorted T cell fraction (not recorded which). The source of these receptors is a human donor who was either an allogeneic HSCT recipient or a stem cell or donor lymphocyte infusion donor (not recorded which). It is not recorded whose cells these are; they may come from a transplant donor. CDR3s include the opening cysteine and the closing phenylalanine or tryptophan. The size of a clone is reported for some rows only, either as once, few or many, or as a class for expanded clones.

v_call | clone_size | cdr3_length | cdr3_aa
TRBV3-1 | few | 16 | CASSPTPRDMVSPQHF
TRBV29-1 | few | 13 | CSGGGPLSETQYF
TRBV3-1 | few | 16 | CASSHLSGGYTDTQYF
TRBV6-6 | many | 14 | CASSYGSFNYGYTF
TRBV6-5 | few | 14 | CASSYNGKNTEAFF
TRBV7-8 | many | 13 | CASSFEPNQPQHF
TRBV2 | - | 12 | CATQLPNQPQHF
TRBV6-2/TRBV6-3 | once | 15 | CAGSHIRTLQETQYF
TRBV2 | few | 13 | CASSNQENTEAFF
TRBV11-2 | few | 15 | CASSLARGSYNEQFF
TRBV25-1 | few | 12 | CASSSSFYGYTF
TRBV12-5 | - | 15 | CASGFQQTGRDTQYF
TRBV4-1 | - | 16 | CASSQIEDFGAAEAFF
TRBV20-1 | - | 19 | CSARSPGGQDNQNTGELFF
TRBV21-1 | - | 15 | CASSKCRRQNYGYTF
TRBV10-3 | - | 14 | CATAGQLSGNTIYF
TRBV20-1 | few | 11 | CSAGGMGEQYF
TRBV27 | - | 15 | CASSSSGLSGNTIYF
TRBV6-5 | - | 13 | CASRYLGSTEAFF
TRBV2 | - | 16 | CASDRDEEGYSNEQFF
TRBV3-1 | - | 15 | CASSQGTVANNGYTF
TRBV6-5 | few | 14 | CASMSWGVNTEAFF
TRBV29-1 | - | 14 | CSVEKPPGPAEAFF
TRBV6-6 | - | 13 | CASRGPNTGELFF
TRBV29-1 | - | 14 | CSAPPASKADTQYF
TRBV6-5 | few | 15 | CASSYSVAGVSGYTF
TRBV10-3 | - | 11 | CAISGAYEQYF
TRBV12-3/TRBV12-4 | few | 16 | CASTLGGRGWNTEAFF
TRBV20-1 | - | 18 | CSARVLAGGKWGTDTQYF